These 7 T cell receptor beta chains share one sample of origin, sequenced in a study of cytomegalovirus exposure and HLA in healthy donors. PCR was performed using 60 Vbeta and 13 Jbeta primers. Clones were read by immunoSEQ multiplex PCR, and TCRdb kept only the in-frame ones, dropping some. The sample has 150,000 to 200,000 clones, 70% to 80% seen once. Sequencing was carried out using PBMCs. The receptors shown here come from a woman younger than 45 in good health and CMV-seropositive.

V gene TRBV5-6 combines with J gene TRBJ2-7; TRBD1 is a possible D gene (6 bases). The CDR3 spans 12 residues. Trimming cost V 5 bases and J 5 bases, with 11 bases left between them. CDR1 and CDR2 from the germline V gene are SGHDT and YYEEEE. Here the CDR3 DNA reads TGTGCCAGCAGTTACGGACAGAACGAGCAGTACTTC. Its translation: CASSYGQNEQYF.

This clone was counted a single time. This chain links TRBV9 with TRBJ2-7; possible D gene TRBD2, 6 bases. This CDR3 region has 14 residues. Germline CDR1 is SGDLS and CDR2 is YYNGEE. V lost 7 bases and J lost 3, with 17 bases in between. The CDR3 reads CASSHGRLGYEQYF. CDR3 nucleotides: TGTGCCAGCTCTCATGGGAGGTTAGGCTACGAGCAGTACTTC.

The V and J genes are TRBV9 and TRBJ2-2; D gene unclear. V was cut by 0 bases and J by 4 bases, with 4 bases left in between. Germline CDR1 SGDLS, CDR2 YYNGEE. The CDR3 is 13 amino acids. The CDR3 reads CASSVVGTGELFF. In nucleotides, the CDR3 is TGTGCCAGCAGCGTAGTCGGCACCGGGGAGCTGTTTTTT. Based on the CDR3 plus reference TRBV9 and TRBJ2-2, the full variable domain is DSGVTQTPKHLITATGQRVTLRCSPRSGDLSVYWYQQSLDQGLQFLIQYYNGEERAKGNILERFSAQQFPDLHSELNLSSLELGDSALYFCASSVVGTGELFFGEGSRLTVL.

The chain links TRBV6-1 to TRBJ2-4; 8 bases fit TRBD2. Looked up from germline, CDR1 is MNHNS and CDR2 is SASEGT. V trimming: 3 bases; J trimming: 8 bases; junction bases outside the gene matches: 6. The CDR3 length is 14 residues. The CDR3 loop is CASSETAGGDIQYF. In nucleotides, the CDR3 is TGTGCCAGCAGTGAGACAGCCGGGGGGGACATTCAGTACTTC.

In this sample, this clone turned up a few times. V and J are TRBV5-4 and TRBJ2-3; TRBD2 matches at 7 bases. This CDR3 comprises 14 residues. Trimming cost V 4 bases and J 14 bases; bases outside gene matches: 16. Per the germline V gene, CDR1 is SGHNT and CDR2 is YYREEE (reference sequence). The CDR3 is CASSPDWSGEARYF. As DNA, the CDR3 is TGTGCCAGCAGCCCCGACTGGAGCGGGGAGGCTCGGTATTTT.

The chain couples TRBV28 to TRBJ2-1; 10 nucleotides align to TRBD2. The CDR3 is 16 amino acids. V lost 2 bases to trimming and J lost 2 bases; unmatched junction nucleotides: 3. The germline CDR1 and CDR2 sequences are MDHEN and SYDVKM. The CDR3 DNA reads as TGTGCCAGCAGTTTAACTAGCGGGGACCCCTACAATGAGCAGTTCTTC. Its translation is CASSLTSGDPYNEQFF. Full variable domain (missing parts from reference TRBV28 and TRBJ2-1): DVKVTQSSRYLVKRTGEKVFLECVQDMDHENMFWYRQDPGLGLRLIYFSYDVKMKEKGDIPEGYSVSREKKERFSLILESASTNQTSMYLCASSLTSGDPYNEQFFGPGTRLTVL.

This clone was detected only a few times. J is TRBJ2-2 and V is TRBV11-3; no clear D gene. CDR1 is SGHNT, CDR2 YENEEA, per germline. This CDR3 region has 16 residues. Trimming shortened V by 2 bases and J by 0 bases, and 10 bases separated the two germline ends. CDR3 bases: TGTGCCAGCAGCTTAATGAGGCAGTCGAACACCGGGGAGCTGTTTTTT. It specifies CASSLMRQSNTGELFF.